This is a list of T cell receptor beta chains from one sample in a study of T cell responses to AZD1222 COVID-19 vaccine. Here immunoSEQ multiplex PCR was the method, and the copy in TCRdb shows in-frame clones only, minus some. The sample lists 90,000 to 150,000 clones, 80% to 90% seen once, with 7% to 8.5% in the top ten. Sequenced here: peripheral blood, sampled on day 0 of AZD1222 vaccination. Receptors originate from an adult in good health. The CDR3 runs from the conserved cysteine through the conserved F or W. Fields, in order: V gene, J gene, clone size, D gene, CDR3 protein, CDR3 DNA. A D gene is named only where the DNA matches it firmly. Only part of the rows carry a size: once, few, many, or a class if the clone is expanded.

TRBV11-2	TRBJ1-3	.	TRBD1	CASSSRTGWSTIYF	TGTGCCAGCAGCTCGAGGACAGGTTGGAGCACCATATATTTT
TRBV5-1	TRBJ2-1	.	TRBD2	CASSLASGSYNEQFF	TGCGCCAGCAGCTTAGCTAGCGGGAGTTACAATGAGCAGTTCTTC
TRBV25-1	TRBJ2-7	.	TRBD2	CASSDSGGSYEQYF	TGTGCCAGCAGTGATAGCGGGGGCTCCTACGAGCAGTACTTC
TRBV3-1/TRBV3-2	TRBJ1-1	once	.	CASSKNTEAFF	TGTGCCAGCAGCAAGAACACTGAAGCTTTCTTT
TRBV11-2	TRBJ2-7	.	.	CASSPRGSPYEQYF	TGTGCCAGCAGCCCTAGGGGATCCCCCTACGAGCAGTACTTC
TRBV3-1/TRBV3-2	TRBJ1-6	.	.	CASSPGRTYNSPLHF	TGTGCCAGCAGCCCCGGGAGGACCTATAATTCACCCCTCCACTTT
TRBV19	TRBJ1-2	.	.	CASLRGWGLGYGYTF	TGTGCCAGTCTCCGGGGCTGGGGTCTTGGTTATGGCTACACCTTC
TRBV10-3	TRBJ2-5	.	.	CAISAPGVVETQYF	TGTGCCATCAGTGCCCCAGGGGTTGTGGAGACCCAGTACTTC
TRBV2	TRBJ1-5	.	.	CASGLQDNQPQHF	TGTGCCAGCGGCCTACAGGACAATCAGCCCCAGCATTTT
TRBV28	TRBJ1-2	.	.	CASSLSGGGYTF	TGTGCCAGCAGTTTATCGGGGGGTGGCTACACCTTC
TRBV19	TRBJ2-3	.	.	CASTEPPTDTQYF	TGTGCCAGTACGGAACCCCCCACAGATACGCAGTATTTT
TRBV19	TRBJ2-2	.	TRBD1	CASSTPGQGASGELFF	TGTGCCAGTAGTACCCCGGGACAGGGGGCCTCCGGGGAGCTGTTTTTT
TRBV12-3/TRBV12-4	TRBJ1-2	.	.	CASREGATGYTF	TGTGCCAGCAGGGAAGGGGCTACCGGCTACACCTTC
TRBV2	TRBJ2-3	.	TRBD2	CASQTSGGDTQYF	TGTGCCAGCCAGACTAGCGGGGGAGATACGCAGTATTTT
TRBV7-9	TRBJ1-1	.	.	CASSTGRLGDKETEAFF	TGTGCCAGCAGCACCGGAAGGTTGGGAGATAAGGAAACTGAAGCTTTCTTT
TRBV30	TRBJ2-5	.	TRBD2	CAWSVGLAGGTETQYF	TGTGCCTGGAGTGTAGGGCTAGCGGGAGGGACGGAGACCCAGTACTTC
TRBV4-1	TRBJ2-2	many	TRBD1	CASSQADRDTGELFF	TGCGCCAGCAGCCAAGCAGACAGGGACACCGGGGAGCTGTTTTTT
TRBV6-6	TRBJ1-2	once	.	CASGPVLNGYTF	TGTGCCAGCGGCCCAGTCCTCAATGGCTACACCTTC
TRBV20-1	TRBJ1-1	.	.	CSGEGRTEAFF	TGCAGTGGGGAGGGGCGAACTGAAGCTTTCTTT
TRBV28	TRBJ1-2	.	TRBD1	CASSTGQGNYGYTF	TGTGCCAGCAGTACCGGACAGGGCAACTATGGCTACACCTTC
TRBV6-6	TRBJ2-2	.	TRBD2	CASSYEAGGNTGELFF	TGTGCCAGCAGTTACGAGGCGGGAGGGAACACCGGGGAGCTGTTTTTT
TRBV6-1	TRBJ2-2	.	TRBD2	CASSALAGGGYTGELFF	TGTGCCAGCAGTGCTCTAGCGGGAGGCGGGTACACCGGGGAGCTGTTTTTT
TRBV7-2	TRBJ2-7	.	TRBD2	CASSRSGFSSYEQYF	TGTGCCAGCAGCCGTAGCGGGTTCAGCTCCTACGAGCAGTACTTC
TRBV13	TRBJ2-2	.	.	CASSPPSRGELFF	TGTGCCAGCAGTCCCCCCAGTAGAGGGGAGCTGTTTTTT
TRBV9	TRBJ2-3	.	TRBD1	CASSVPGQGELDTQYF	TGTGCCAGCAGCGTGCCGGGACAGGGAGAACTAGATACGCAGTATTTT
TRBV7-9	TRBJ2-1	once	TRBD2	CASSPPSGRASGEQFF	TGTGCCAGCAGCCCCCCTAGCGGGAGGGCCTCCGGTGAGCAGTTCTTC
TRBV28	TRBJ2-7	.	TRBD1	CASSLPGQGIYEQYF	TGTGCCAGCAGTCTACCGGGACAGGGGATCTACGAGCAGTACTTC
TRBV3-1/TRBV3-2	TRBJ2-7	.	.	CASSPGTHSYEQYF	TGTGCCAGCAGCCCCGGGACCCACTCTTACGAGCAGTACTTC
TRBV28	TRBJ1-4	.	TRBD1	CASLRTGTNEKLFF	TGTGCCAGCCTAAGGACAGGAACTAATGAAAAACTGTTTTTT
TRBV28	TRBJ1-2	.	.	CASSSPSRAGYTF	TGTGCCAGCAGCTCTCCGAGCAGGGCGGGCTACACCTTC
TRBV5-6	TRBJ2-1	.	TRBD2	CASSLAPVASGRNEQFF	TGTGCCAGCAGCTTGGCCCCGGTGGCTAGCGGGAGGAATGAGCAGTTCTTC
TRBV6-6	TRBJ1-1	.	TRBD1	CASSLGQLNTEAFF	TGTGCCAGCAGTCTGGGACAGCTTAACACTGAAGCTTTCTTT
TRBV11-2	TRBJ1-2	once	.	CASSLGGVDYTF	TGTGCCAGCAGCTTAGGTGGGGTGGACTACACCTTC
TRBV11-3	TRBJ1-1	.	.	CASSLGGRRNTEAFF	TGTGCCAGCAGCTTGGGGGGGCGGAGGAACACTGAAGCTTTCTTT
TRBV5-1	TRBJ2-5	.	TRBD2	CASHPGLGPRETQYF	TGCGCCAGTCATCCGGGACTAGGCCCTCGGGAGACCCAGTACTTC
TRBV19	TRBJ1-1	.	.	CASSRDGSMNTEAFF	TGTGCCAGTAGCCGGGACGGTTCTATGAACACTGAAGCTTTCTTT
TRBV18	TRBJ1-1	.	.	CASSPISTVMNTEAFF	TGTGCCAGCTCACCAATTAGCACGGTCATGAACACTGAAGCTTTCTTT
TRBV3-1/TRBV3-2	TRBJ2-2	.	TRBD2	CASSRRGSGYSTGELFF	TGTGCCAGCAGCCGAAGGGGTAGCGGGTATAGCACCGGGGAGCTGTTTTTT
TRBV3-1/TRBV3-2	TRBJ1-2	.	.	CASSQAGANGYTF	TGTGCCAGCAGCCAAGCGGGGGCGAATGGCTACACCTTC
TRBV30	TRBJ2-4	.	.	CAWSEGHTKAKNIQYF	TGTGCCTGGAGTGAGGGACATACGAAGGCCAAAAACATTCAGTACTTC
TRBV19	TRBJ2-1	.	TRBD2	CASNDGGSYNEQFF	TGTGCCAGTAATGACGGGGGGTCTTACAATGAGCAGTTCTTC
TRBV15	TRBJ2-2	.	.	CATSHPTSDRSRAGELFF	TGTGCCACCAGCCACCCAACTAGTGATAGATCGCGCGCCGGGGAGCTGTTTTTT
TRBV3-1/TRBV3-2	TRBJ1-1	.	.	CASSLRAIETEAFF	TGTGCCAGCAGCCTACGAGCGATTGAGACTGAAGCTTTCTTT
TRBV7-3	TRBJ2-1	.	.	CASSLYRVGRNEQFF	TGTGCCAGCAGCTTATACAGGGTCGGAAGAAATGAGCAGTTCTTC
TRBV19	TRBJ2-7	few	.	CASRYKGLGDEQYF	TGTGCCAGTAGATATAAGGGGTTGGGAGACGAGCAGTACTTC
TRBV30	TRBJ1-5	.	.	CAWSRGYSNQPQHF	TGTGCCTGGAGTCGGGGGTATAGCAATCAGCCCCAGCATTTT
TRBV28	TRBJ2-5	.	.	CASSLTGETQYF	TGTGCCAGCAGTTTGACCGGAGAGACCCAGTACTTC
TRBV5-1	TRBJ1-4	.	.	CASSSGGVEKLFF	TGCGCCAGCAGCTCGGGGGGCGTCGAAAAACTGTTTTTT
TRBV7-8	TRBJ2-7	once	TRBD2	CASSPSRTSGSYEQYF	TGTGCCAGCAGCCCATCCAGGACTAGCGGGTCCTACGAGCAGTACTTC
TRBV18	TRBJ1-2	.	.	CASSPAYGGQGNYGYTF	TGTGCCAGCTCACCAGCGTACGGCGGGCAGGGTAACTATGGCTACACCTTC
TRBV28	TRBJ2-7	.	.	CASSSSGTALWHEQYF	TGTGCCAGCAGTTCCTCCGGGACGGCCCTTTGGCACGAGCAGTACTTC
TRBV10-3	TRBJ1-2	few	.	CAISVWGGASDGYTF	TGTGCCATCAGTGTGTGGGGGGGCGCTTCGGATGGCTACACCTTC
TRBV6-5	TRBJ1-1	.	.	CASTYGVGVHTEAFF	TGTGCCAGCACCTATGGTGTGGGGGTACACACTGAAGCTTTCTTT
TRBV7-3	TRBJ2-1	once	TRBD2	CASSPPTSGRGMQFF	TGTGCCAGCAGCCCCCCGACTAGCGGGAGGGGAATGCAGTTCTTC